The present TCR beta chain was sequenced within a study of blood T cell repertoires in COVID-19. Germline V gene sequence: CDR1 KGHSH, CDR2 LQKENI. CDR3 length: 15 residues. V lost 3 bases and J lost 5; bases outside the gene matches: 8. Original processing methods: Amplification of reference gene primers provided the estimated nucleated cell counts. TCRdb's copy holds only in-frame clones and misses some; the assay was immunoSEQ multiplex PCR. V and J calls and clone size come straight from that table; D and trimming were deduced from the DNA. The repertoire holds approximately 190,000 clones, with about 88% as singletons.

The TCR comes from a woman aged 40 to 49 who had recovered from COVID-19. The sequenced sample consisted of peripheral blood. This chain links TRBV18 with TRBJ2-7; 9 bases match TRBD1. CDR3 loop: CASSPMGQGGHEQYF. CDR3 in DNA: TGTGCCAGCTCACCTATGGGACAGGGAGGCCACGAGCAGTACTTC. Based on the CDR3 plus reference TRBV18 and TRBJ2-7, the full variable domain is NAGVMQNPRHLVRRRGQEARLRCSPMKGHSHVYWYRQLPEEGLKFMVYLQKENIIDESGMPKERFSAEFPKEGPSILRIQQVVRGDSAAYFCASSPMGQGGHEQYFGPGTRLTVT.